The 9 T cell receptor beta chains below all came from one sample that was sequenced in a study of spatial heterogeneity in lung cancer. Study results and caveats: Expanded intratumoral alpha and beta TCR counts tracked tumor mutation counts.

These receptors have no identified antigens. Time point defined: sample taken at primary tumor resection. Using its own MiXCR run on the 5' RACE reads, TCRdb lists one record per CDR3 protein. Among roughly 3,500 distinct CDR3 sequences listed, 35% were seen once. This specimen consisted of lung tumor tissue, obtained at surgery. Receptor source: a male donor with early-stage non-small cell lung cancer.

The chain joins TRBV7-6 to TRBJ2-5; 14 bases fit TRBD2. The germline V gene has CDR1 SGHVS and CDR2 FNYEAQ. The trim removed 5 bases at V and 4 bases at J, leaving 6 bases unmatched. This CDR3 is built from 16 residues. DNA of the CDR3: TGTGCCAGCAGCCAGTGGGGGACTAGCGGGAGAGAGACCCAGTACTTC. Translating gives CASSQWGTSGRETQYF.

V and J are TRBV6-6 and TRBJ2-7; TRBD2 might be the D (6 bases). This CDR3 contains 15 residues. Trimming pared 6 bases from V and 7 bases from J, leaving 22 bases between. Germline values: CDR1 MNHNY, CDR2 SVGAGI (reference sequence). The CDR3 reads CASSPLGSAGLEQYF. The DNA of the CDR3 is TGTGCCAGCAGCCCCCTTGGTTCTGCCGGACTAGAGCAGTACTTC.

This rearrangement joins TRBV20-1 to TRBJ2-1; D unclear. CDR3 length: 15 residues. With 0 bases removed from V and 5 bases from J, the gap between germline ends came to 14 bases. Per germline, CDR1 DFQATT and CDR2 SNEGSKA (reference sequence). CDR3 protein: CSARDDRQLDNEQFF. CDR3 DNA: TGCAGTGCTAGAGATGATCGGCAGCTTGACAATGAGCAGTTCTTC.

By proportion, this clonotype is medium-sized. CDR3 protein: CASSDASGGYTF. The CDR3 DNA is TGTGCCAGCAGTGATGCCTCTGGAGGCTACACCTTC. V and J are TRBV25-1 and TRBJ1-2; D remains ambiguous. V lost 3 bases, J lost 8 bases, and 10 bases lay in between. The germline V gene encodes CDR1 MGHDK and CDR2 SYGVNS. The CDR3 is 12 residues long.

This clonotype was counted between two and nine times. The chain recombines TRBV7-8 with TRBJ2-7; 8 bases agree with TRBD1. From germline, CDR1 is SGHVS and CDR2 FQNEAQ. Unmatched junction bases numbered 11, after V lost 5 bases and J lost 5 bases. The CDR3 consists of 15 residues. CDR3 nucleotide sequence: TGTGCCAGCAGCCGTCGAGACGGACAGGGAAACGAGCAGTACTTC. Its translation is CASSRRDGQGNEQYF.

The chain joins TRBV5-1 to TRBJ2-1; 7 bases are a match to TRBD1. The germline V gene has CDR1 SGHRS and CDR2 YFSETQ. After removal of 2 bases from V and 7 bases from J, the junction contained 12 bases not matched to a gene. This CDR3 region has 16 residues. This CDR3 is CASSFSETGPANEQFF. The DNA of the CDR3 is TGCGCCAGCAGCTTCTCTGAGACAGGGCCGGCGAATGAGCAGTTCTTC.

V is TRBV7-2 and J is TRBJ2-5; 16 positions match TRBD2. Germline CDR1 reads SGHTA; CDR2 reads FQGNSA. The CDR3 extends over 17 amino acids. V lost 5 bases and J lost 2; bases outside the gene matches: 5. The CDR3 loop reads CASSQGLAGGDQETQYF. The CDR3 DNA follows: TGTGCCAGCAGCCAGGGACTAGCGGGAGGGGATCAAGAGACCCAGTACTTC.

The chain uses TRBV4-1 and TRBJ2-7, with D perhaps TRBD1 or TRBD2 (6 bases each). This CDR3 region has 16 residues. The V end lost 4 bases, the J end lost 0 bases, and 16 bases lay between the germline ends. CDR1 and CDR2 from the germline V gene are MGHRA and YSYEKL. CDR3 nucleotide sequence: TGCGCCAGCAGCCCGGCGGGGCAGGGGATCTCCTACGAGCAGTACTTC. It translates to CASSPAGQGISYEQYF.

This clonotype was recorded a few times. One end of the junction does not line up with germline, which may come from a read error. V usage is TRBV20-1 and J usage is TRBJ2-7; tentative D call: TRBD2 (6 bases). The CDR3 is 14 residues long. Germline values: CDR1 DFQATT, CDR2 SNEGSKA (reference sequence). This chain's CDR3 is CSARDRRDSNEQYF. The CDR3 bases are TGCAGTGCCCGGGACCGCCGGGACTCCAACGAGCAGTACTTC.